The clone carrying this T cell receptor beta chain was detected many times. Its antigen is still unknown. Through template switching, a universal primer site was introduced, and the cDNA contained unique molecular identifiers. From the 5' RACE reads, TCRdb called clonotypes with MiXCR, one entry per CDR3 protein. The profile shows around 200,000 distinct CDR3 sequences, around 10% of them singletons. These data belong to a study of identical twins. CDR1 is SGHVS, CDR2 FQNEAQ, per germline. V gave up 8 bases and J gave up 15 bases; unmatched junction bases: 25. The CDR3 totals 17 residues. Study observations and caveats: Where beta out-of-frame sequences were concerned, excess twin sharing was weaker. Cord blood beta clonotypes that were abundant carried fewer insertions, and memory repertoires showed no such trend. Modelling approaches yielded underestimates of out-of-frame TCR alpha sharing between monozygotic twins.

This sequence was found in a young woman in good health. The specimen was memory (CD45RO+) T cells sorted from blood. This sequence joins TRBV7-8 and TRBJ2-1, with 10 bases identical to TRBD2. This chain's CDR3 is CASSPVGFGGTSERRFF. DNA for the CDR3: TGTGCCAGCTCCCCAGTGGGTTTTGGTGGGACTAGCGAGAGGCGGTTCTTC.